This TCR beta chain was retrieved from a study of T cells in Graves' hyperthyroidism and ophthalmopathy. Study-level background: Once the initial diagnosis was made, peripheral blood was obtained before any treatment.

It was uncontrolled infection, other autoimmune disease, pregnancy or lactation that excluded patients. Clinicians diagnosed patients from clinical symptoms, serum thyroxine and TRAb, thyroid ultrasound and orbital computed tomography. This CDR3 comprises 13 residues. V lost 1 base and J lost 7, with 10 bases in between. Germline assignment: CDR1 SEHNR and CDR2 FQNEAQ (reference sequence). Amplification targeted TCR beta CDR3 regions from RNA transcripts. RT-PCR in the first round (using the HTBI primer set) targeted the TCR CDR3. TCRdb passed the multiplex PCR reads through MiXCR, listing each CDR3 protein once. The data show about 350,000 distinct CDR3 sequences, around 14% seen once. Study-wide findings and caveats: Most clonotypes expanded in thyroid above 0.001 were likewise present in blood.

Remarks on this clonotype: Its antigen is unidentified.

This receptor was obtained from a woman aged 30 to 39 with Graves' hyperthyroidism. Sequenced material: blood. The chain has TRBV7-9 and TRBJ1-2; D may be TRBD1 (6 bases). The CDR3 protein is CASSLEGGRGYTF. The CDR3 nucleotides are TGTGCCAGCAGCTTAGAGGGGGGACGTGGCTACACCTTC.